This T cell receptor beta chain comes out of a study of T cell clonotyping in hematopoietic cell transplantation. Study-wide results and limits: Recipient TCR diversity dropped after transplant; expanded clonotypes rose from day 30 to 180.

Sequencing used immunoSEQ multiplex PCR; TCRdb keeps in-frame clones, though not all of them. The sample records around 11,000 clones, 89% being singletons. This clone came up a few times. Its target is unknown. The sample here was PBMCs, taken 180 days after allogeneic stem cell transplant. The receptor comes from a male patient between 60 and 69 years old who had an allogeneic stem cell transplant from an unrelated donor, so the T cells may come from the graft donor. Some clones in this sample may be carry-over from other donors' samples.

The CDR3 DNA reads as TGTGCCAGTACCCCCCAGACAGGGGGCCATCAGCCCCAGCATTTT. Translating it yields CASTPQTGGHQPQHF. The V and J genes are TRBV19 and TRBJ1-5; 10 bases match TRBD1. With 7 bases clipped from V and 5 bases from J, the junction kept 8 bases outside the gene matches. This CDR3 comprises 15 residues. Germline CDR1 and CDR2: LNHDA and SQIVND (reference sequence).